This T cell receptor (beta chain) was recovered during a study of cytomegalovirus exposure and HLA in healthy donors. The study's findings and limits: According to an earlier analysis, most TCR beta V segments yielded productive rearrangements about 87% or about 30% of the time.

Concerning this clone: What it binds is not known. Distinct nucleotide sequences in the sample also encode this CDR3.

60 Vbeta and 13 Jbeta primers were used in PCR. Using immunoSEQ multiplex PCR, the repertoire was profiled, and TCRdb retains in-frame clones only, with some absent. The table shows roughly 150,000 clones, with about three quarters occurring only once. This CDR3 has 13 amino acids. Between the trimmed V and J ends, which lost 0 bases and 5 bases, there was a span of 7 bases. Germline loops: CDR1 MNHEY, CDR2 SMNVEV (reference sequence). Material for sequencing was PBMCs. The TCR originated in a male donor in good health and CMV-seronegative. The J gene is TRBJ1-1, the V gene TRBV27, with D possibly matching TRBD1 (5 bases). The CDR3, as DNA: TGTGCCAGCAGTTTATCTGGGGGGACTGAAGCTTTCTTT. It yields the protein CASSLSGGTEAFF.